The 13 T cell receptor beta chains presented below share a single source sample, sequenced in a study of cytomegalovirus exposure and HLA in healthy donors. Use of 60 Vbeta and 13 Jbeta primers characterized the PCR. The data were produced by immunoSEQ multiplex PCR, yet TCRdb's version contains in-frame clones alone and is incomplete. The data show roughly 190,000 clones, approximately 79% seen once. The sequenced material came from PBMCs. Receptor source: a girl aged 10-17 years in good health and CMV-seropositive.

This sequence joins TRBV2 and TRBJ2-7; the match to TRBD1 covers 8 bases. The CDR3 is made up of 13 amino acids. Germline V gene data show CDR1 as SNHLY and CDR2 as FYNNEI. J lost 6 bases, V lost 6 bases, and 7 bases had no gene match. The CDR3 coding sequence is TGTGCCAGCAGGGACAGGGTTCTGAGCGAGCAGTACTTC. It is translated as CASRDRVLSEQYF.

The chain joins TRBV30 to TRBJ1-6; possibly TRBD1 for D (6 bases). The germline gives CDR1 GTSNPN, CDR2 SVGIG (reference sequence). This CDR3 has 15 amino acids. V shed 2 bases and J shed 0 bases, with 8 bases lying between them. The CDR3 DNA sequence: TGTGCCTGGAGTACGGACAGCTCCTATAATTCACCCCTCCACTTT. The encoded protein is CAWSTDSSYNSPLHF.

CDR3 region: CASSFIEQGRVYNSPLHF. CDR3 in DNA: TGTGCCAGCAGTTTTATTGAACAGGGACGGGTGTATAATTCACCCCTCCACTTT. V usage is TRBV27 and J usage is TRBJ1-6; D may be TRBD1 (6 bases). The CDR3 length is 18 residues. CDR1 MNHEY and CDR2 SMNVEV come from the germline V gene (reference sequence). V lost 3 bases, J lost 4 bases, and 19 bases lay in between.

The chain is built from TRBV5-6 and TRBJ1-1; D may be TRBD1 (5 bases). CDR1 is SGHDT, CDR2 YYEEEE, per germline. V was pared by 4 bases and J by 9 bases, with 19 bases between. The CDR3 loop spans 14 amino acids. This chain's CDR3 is CASSLGQGEEKAFF. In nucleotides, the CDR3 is TGTGCCAGCAGCCTTGGGCAGGGCGAAGAGAAAGCTTTCTTT.

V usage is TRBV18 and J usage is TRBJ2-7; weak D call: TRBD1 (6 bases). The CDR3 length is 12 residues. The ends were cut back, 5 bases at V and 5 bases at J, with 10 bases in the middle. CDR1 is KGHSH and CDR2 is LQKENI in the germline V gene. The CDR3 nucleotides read TGTGCCAGCTCATCCGAGGGGGACGAGCAGTACTTC. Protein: CASSSEGDEQYF.

The DNA for the CDR3 is TGTGCCAGCAGTCGACACAAAGATACGCAGTATTTT. Translating gives CASSRHKDTQYF. The V and J genes are TRBV6-5 and TRBJ2-3; D remains ambiguous. With 5 bases removed from V and 5 bases from J, the gap between germline ends came to 8 bases. This CDR3 region has 12 residues. The germline V gene has CDR1 MNHEY and CDR2 SVGAGI.

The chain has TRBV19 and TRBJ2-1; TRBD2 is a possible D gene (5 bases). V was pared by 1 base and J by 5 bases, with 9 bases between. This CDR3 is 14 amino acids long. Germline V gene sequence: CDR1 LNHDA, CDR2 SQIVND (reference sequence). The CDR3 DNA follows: TGTGCCAGTAGTATAGTTGCGAGGGACAATGAGCAGTTCTTC. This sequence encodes CASSIVARDNEQFF.

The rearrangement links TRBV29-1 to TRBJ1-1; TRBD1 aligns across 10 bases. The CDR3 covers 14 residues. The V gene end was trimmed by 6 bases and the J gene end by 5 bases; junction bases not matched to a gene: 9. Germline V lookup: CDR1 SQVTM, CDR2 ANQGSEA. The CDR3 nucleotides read TGCAGCGTAGTTAGGACAGGGGGGAGGACTGAAGCTTTCTTT. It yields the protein CSVVRTGGRTEAFF.

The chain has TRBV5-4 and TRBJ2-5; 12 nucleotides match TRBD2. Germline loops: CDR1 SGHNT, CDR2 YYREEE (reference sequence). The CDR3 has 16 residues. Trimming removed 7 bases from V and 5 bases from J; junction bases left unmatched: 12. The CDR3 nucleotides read TGTGCCAGCGGGGTGACTAGCGGGGGCCAGGGTGAGACCCAGTACTTC. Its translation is CASGVTSGGQGETQYF.

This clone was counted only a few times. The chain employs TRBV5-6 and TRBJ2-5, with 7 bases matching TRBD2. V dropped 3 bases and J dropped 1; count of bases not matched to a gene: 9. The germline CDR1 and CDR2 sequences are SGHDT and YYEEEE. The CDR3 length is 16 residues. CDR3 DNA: TGTGCCAGCAGCTCTATGGGGGGGGGAGGCCAAGAGACCCAGTACTTC. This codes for CASSSMGGGGQETQYF.

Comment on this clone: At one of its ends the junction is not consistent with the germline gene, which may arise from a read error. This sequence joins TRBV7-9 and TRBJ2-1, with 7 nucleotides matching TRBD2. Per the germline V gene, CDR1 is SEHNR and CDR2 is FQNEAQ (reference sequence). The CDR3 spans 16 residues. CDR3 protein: CSSSPGRGSSYNEQFF. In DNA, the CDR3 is TGTTCCAGCAGCCCCGGGCGGGGGAGCTCCTACAATGAGCAGTTCTTC.

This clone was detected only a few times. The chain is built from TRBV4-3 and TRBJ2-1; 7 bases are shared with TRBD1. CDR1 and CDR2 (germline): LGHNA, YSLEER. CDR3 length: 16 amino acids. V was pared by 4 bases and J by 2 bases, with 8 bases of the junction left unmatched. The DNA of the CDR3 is TGCGCCAGCAGCCCTACAGGGGTTTCCACCTACAATGAGCAGTTCTTC. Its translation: CASSPTGVSTYNEQFF.

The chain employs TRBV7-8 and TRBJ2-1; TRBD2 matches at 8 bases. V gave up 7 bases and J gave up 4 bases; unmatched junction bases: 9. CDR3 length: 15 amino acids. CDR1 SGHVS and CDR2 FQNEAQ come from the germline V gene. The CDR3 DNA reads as TGTGCCAGCACCGCGGGGGGCCTAAATTACAATGAGCAGTTCTTC. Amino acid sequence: CASTAGGLNYNEQFF.